The rows below give T cell receptor beta chains drawn from one sample of a study of T cells in localized non-small cell lung cancer. Libraries were prepared by immunoSEQ multiplex PCR; TCRdb keeps only in-frame clonotypes and omits some of them. The sample lists tens of thousands of clones, about nine tenths occurring once. This specimen was peripheral blood, taken before any cancer treatment. The source of these receptors is a woman between 40 and 69 years old with stage I lung adenocarcinoma. The CDR3 runs from the conserved cysteine through the conserved F or W. A D gene is named only where the DNA matches it firmly. Clone sizes are given selectively: once, few, many, or a class where the clone is expanded.

j_call d_call cdr3_length clone_size v_call cdr3_aa cdr3_nt
TRBJ1-1 . 16 . TRBV6-1 CASSEGHNRRNTEAFF TGTGCCAGCAGTGAAGGGCACAACAGAAGGAACACTGAAGCTTTCTTT
TRBJ2-7 TRBD1 15 . TRBV7-9 CASSRHRDSGREQYF TGTGCCAGCAGTAGACACCGGGACAGTGGCCGGGAGCAGTACTTC
TRBJ2-2 TRBD1 16 . TRBV5-1 CASSTRQGRRTGELFF TGCGCCAGCAGCACCAGACAGGGGCGCCGGACCGGGGAGCTGTTTTTT
TRBJ2-2 . 14 . TRBV4-3 CASKRRGPTGELFF TGCGCCAGCAAGCGACGCGGCCCGACCGGGGAGCTGTTTTTT
TRBJ2-1 . 14 . TRBV5-1 CASSLERNYNEQFF TGCGCCAGCAGCCTCGAACGGAACTACAATGAGCAGTTCTTC
TRBJ1-1 . 13 . TRBV2 CASSGTVNTEAFF TGTGCCAGCAGCGGGACTGTGAACACTGAAGCTTTCTTT
TRBJ1-1 TRBD1 15 . TRBV5-6 CASRLEQGFNTEAFF TGTGCCAGCAGGTTAGAACAGGGGTTTAACACTGAAGCTTTCTTT
TRBJ2-5 TRBD1 14 . TRBV29-1 CSVDRGEERETQYF TGCAGCGTAGACAGGGGGGAGGAGCGGGAGACCCAGTACTTC
TRBJ2-4 . 14 . TRBV11-1 CASSSYRAKNIQYF TGTGCCAGCAGCTCATACAGGGCCAAAAACATTCAGTACTTC
TRBJ2-1 TRBD2 15 . TRBV27 CASATIRLARNEQFF TGTGCCAGCGCTACTATTCGACTAGCGCGGAATGAGCAGTTCTTC
TRBJ2-7 TRBD2 15 . TRBV2 CASSAWTSGTYEQYF TGTGCCAGCAGCGCTTGGACTAGCGGGACCTACGAGCAGTACTTC
TRBJ2-7 . 13 . TRBV5-4 CASSLQGAYEQYF TGTGCCAGCAGCTTACAAGGGGCCTACGAGCAGTACTTC
TRBJ2-2 TRBD1 15 . TRBV5-4 CVSSPTGGRTGELFF TGTGTCAGCAGCCCGACAGGGGGTCGGACCGGGGAGCTGTTTTTT
TRBJ1-1 . 13 . TRBV13 CASSPQGRTEAFF TGTGCCAGCAGCCCACAGGGTAGGACTGAAGCTTTCTTT
TRBJ1-1 TRBD1 14 . TRBV7-2 CASREGQQSTEAFF TGTGCCAGCAGAGAGGGACAGCAGAGCACTGAAGCTTTCTTT
TRBJ1-1 . 14 . TRBV5-1 CASSRVSGYSEAFF TGCGCCAGCAGCCGGGTATCGGGGTACAGTGAAGCTTTCTTT
TRBJ2-7 . 14 once TRBV7-2 CASSSTAFSSEQYF TGTGCCAGCAGCTCGACAGCGTTCTCTAGCGAGCAGTACTTC
TRBJ2-2 TRBD2 16 few TRBV6-4 CASSEEGGSGTGELFF TGTGCCAGCAGTGAGGAGGGCGGGAGCGGCACCGGGGAGCTGTTTTTT
TRBJ2-1 . 15 . TRBV9 CASSVVIGGVDEQFF TGTGCCAGCAGCGTAGTCATAGGAGGGGTCGATGAGCAGTTCTTC
TRBJ2-1 . 13 . TRBV9 CASSPGRYNEQFF TGTGCCAGCAGCCCGGGACGGTACAATGAGCAGTTCTTC
TRBJ2-3 . 16 . TRBV27 CASSSPRGTSTDTQYF TGTGCCAGCAGTTCCCCCCGGGGGACTAGCACAGATACGCAGTATTTT
TRBJ2-7 TRBD1 15 . TRBV9 CASSASGTGPYEQYF TGTGCCAGCAGCGCCTCCGGGACAGGACCCTACGAGCAGTACTTC
TRBJ2-1 . 15 . TRBV29-1 CSVEEVGAEVDEQFF TGCAGCGTTGAAGAGGTGGGAGCAGAAGTAGATGAGCAGTTCTTC
TRBJ2-4 TRBD1 18 . TRBV5-1 CASSFYPGQGERGNIQYF TGCGCCAGCAGCTTCTACCCGGGACAGGGTGAGCGTGGAAACATTCAGTACTTC
TRBJ1-2 . 14 . TRBV6-5 CASSYTTGANGYTF TGTGCCAGCAGTTACACGACAGGCGCAAATGGCTACACCTTC
TRBJ2-7 TRBD2 16 few TRBV7-8 CASSFPASGGTYEQYF TGTGCCAGCAGCTTCCCTGCTAGCGGGGGAACCTACGAGCAGTACTTC
TRBJ1-1 . 13 . TRBV18 CASSPRRGTEAFF TGTGCCAGCTCACCGCGACGGGGGACTGAAGCTTTCTTT
TRBJ2-1 . 12 . TRBV18 CASSQVPGEQFF TGTGCCAGCTCACAGGTCCCGGGTGAGCAGTTCTTC
TRBJ1-2 TRBD1 16 . TRBV4-1 CASSPKGGQGGYGYTF TGCGCCAGCAGCCCTAAGGGGGGACAGGGCGGCTATGGCTACACCTTC
TRBJ2-4 TRBD2 17 . TRBV30 CAWSYAGGGGAKNIQYF TGTGCCTGGAGTTACGCGGGAGGCGGAGGAGCCAAAAACATTCAGTACTTC
TRBJ1-1 . 13 . TRBV6-1 CASSDQGRTEAFF TGTGCCAGCAGTGACCAGGGGCGGACTGAAGCTTTCTTT
TRBJ1-5 . 13 . TRBV30 CAWSAGGNQPQHF TGTGCCTGGAGTGCGGGGGGCAATCAGCCCCAGCATTTT
TRBJ2-5 . 15 . TRBV28 CASSLESGYQETQYF TGTGCCAGCAGTTTAGAGAGCGGGTACCAAGAGACCCAGTACTTC
TRBJ1-4 . 16 . TRBV5-6 CASSLGGGGTNEKLFF TGTGCCAGCAGCTTGGGAGGAGGAGGAACTAATGAAAAACTGTTTTTT
TRBJ2-7 TRBD1 14 . TRBV27 CASSLGTGSYEQYF TGTGCCAGCAGCCTCGGGACAGGGTCCTACGAGCAGTACTTC
TRBJ1-2 TRBD1 15 . TRBV6-6 CASSPRGQARYGYTF TGTGCCAGCAGTCCCCGGGGACAGGCTAGGTATGGCTACACCTTC
TRBJ2-1 TRBD2 19 . TRBV18 CASSPLAAGGQSSYNEQFF TGTGCCAGCTCACCATTGGCAGCGGGGGGCCAGAGCTCCTACAATGAGCAGTTCTTC
TRBJ1-4 . 15 . TRBV15 CATSRGGGGDEKLFF TGTGCCACCAGCAGAGGGGGGGGCGGCGATGAAAAACTGTTTTTT
TRBJ2-7 TRBD2 14 . TRBV9 CASSPAGTSHEQYF TGTGCCAGCAGCCCAGCGGGAACTAGCCACGAGCAGTACTTC
TRBJ1-1 . 15 . TRBV28 CASSLSQGRHTEAFF TGTGCCAGCAGTTTAAGTCAGGGGAGGCACACTGAAGCTTTCTTT
TRBJ2-5 . 15 . TRBV5-4 CASSLGAAEGETQYF TGTGCCAGCAGCTTGGGTGCAGCTGAGGGGGAGACCCAGTACTTC
TRBJ2-1 . 15 few TRBV7-3 CASSMGAHPSNEQFF TGTGCCAGCAGTATGGGGGCACACCCTAGCAATGAGCAGTTCTTC